The 29 T cell receptor beta chains given below trace back to one sample, sequenced in a study of blood T cell repertoires in COVID-19. Method: immunoSEQ multiplex PCR; TCRdb's copy keeps in-frame clones and lacks some. This sample has about 180,000 clones, with 80% to 90% found just once. Input material: PBMCs or T cells enriched from blood (not recorded which). Receptors originate from a woman aged 18-29 years who had recovered from COVID-19.

The gene calls are TRBV14 and TRBJ1-4, with 8 bases lining up with TRBD1. Trimming cost V 4 bases and J 6 bases; bases outside gene matches: 16. This CDR3 has 18 amino acids. The germline V gene has CDR1 SGHDN and CDR2 FVKESK. The DNA of the CDR3 is TGTGCCAGCAGCCCCACAGCCGGGACAGGCCTCTTAGATGAAAAACTGTTTTTT. The encoded protein is CASSPTAGTGLLDEKLFF.

This chain connects TRBV6-5 to TRBJ1-1; no reliable D call. Germline values: CDR1 MNHEY, CDR2 SVGAGI. The CDR3 is 12 residues long. Trimming removed 8 bases at V and 7 bases at J, with 14 bases between. CDR3 amino acids: CASLKKRGEAFF. DNA of the CDR3: TGTGCCAGCCTTAAAAAGCGAGGTGAAGCTTTCTTT.

This clone appeared a few times. The chain joins TRBV6-4 to TRBJ1-5, with 7 bases identical to TRBD1. Germline values: CDR1 MRHNA, CDR2 SNTAGT. V dropped 6 bases and J dropped 0; count of bases not matched to a gene: 5. The CDR3 runs to 15 residues. CDR3 loop: CASSPTGDSNQPQHF. The CDR3 DNA is TGTGCCAGCAGCCCAACAGGGGATAGCAATCAGCCCCAGCATTTT.

V and J are TRBV10-3 and TRBJ1-1; a possible D gene is TRBD1 (6 bases). Germline CDR1 is ENHRY and CDR2 is SYGVKD. Trimming left V 6 bases short and J 8 bases short, with 7 bases between. There are 10 residues in the CDR3. CDR3 in amino acids: CAIRTGEAFF. CDR3 DNA sequence: TGTGCCATCAGAACAGGGGAAGCTTTCTTT.

The chain links TRBV2 to TRBJ1-4; D perhaps matches TRBD1 (5 bases). Per germline, CDR1 SNHLY and CDR2 FYNNEI. The V end was cut by 10 bases, the J end by 6 bases, with 18 bases between. The CDR3 length is 14 residues. The chain's CDR3 is CATRGGPGDEKLFF. CDR3 sequence (DNA): TGTGCCACCCGGGGGGGACCAGGTGATGAAAAACTGTTTTTT. The full variable domain, completed using reference TRBV2 and TRBJ1-4, is EPEVTQTPSHQVTQMGQEVILRCVPISNHLYFYWYRQILGQKVEFLVSFYNNEISEKSEIFDDQFSVERPDGSNFTLKIRSTKLEDSAMYFCATRGGPGDEKLFFGSGTQLSVL.

The chain carries TRBV6-2 or TRBV6-3 and TRBJ1-2, with 9 bases identical to TRBD1. The V and J ends lost 4 bases and 4 bases, in that order; junction bases with no gene match: 7. The CDR3 consists of 15 residues. Germline V lookup: CDR1 MNHEY, CDR2 SVGEGT. The CDR3 loop reads CASSLPGTGIYGYTF. For the CDR3, the DNA is TGTGCCAGCAGTTTACCCGGGACAGGGATCTATGGCTACACCTTC.

The chain couples TRBV7-9 to TRBJ1-1; a weak D match, TRBD1 (5 bases). Germline V gene lookup returns CDR1 SEHNR and CDR2 FQNEAQ (reference sequence). The CDR3 is made up of 15 amino acids. Trimming shortened V by 2 bases and J by 0 bases, and 10 bases separated the two germline ends. As DNA, the CDR3 is TGTGCCAGCAGCTTATACTCGACAGTGAACACTGAAGCTTTCTTT. Its translation: CASSLYSTVNTEAFF.

The CDR3 loop reads CASSPNSNQPQHF. The DNA of the CDR3 is TGTGCCAGCAGTCCCAATAGCAATCAGCCCCAGCATTTT. The rearrangement joins TRBV2 to TRBJ1-5; no clear D gene. The CDR3 runs to 13 residues. The germline CDR1 and CDR2 sequences are SNHLY and FYNNEI. V was pared by 5 bases and J by 0 bases, with 5 bases between. The full variable domain, in which reference TRBV2 and TRBJ1-5 provide the parts outside the CDR3, is EPEVTQTPSHQVTQMGQEVILRCVPISNHLYFYWYRQILGQKVEFLVSFYNNEISEKSEIFDDQFSVERPDGSNFTLKIRSTKLEDSAMYFCASSPNSNQPQHFGDGTRLSIL.

The chain carries TRBV21-1 and TRBJ2-7; the DNA was not compared with TRBD1, the D call given in the table. TRBV21-1 is a recognized pseudogene. This CDR3 spans 15 amino acids. The chain's CDR3 is CASSKGAVISYEQYF. In nucleotides, the CDR3 is TGTGCCAGCAGCAAAGGGGCAGTGATTTCCTACGAGCAGTACTTC.

This rearrangement joins TRBV28 to TRBJ1-1; D is undetermined. Germline V CDR1 and CDR2: MDHEN, SYDVKM. The CDR3 spans 12 residues. The V and J ends lost 9 bases and 0 bases respectively, with 8 bases between them. The DNA for the CDR3 is TGTGCCAGTCAGGTCATGAACACTGAAGCTTTCTTT. The encoded protein is CASQVMNTEAFF.

CDR3 sequence: CASSGEAGGAETQYF. CDR3 sequence (DNA): TGTGCCAGCAGCGGGGAGGCAGGGGGCGCGGAGACCCAGTACTTC. The V and J genes are TRBV7-3 and TRBJ2-5; 8 nucleotides align to TRBD1. Germline loops: CDR1 SGHTA, CDR2 FQGTGA. The CDR3 loop spans 15 amino acids. The V and J ends lost 5 bases and 5 bases, in that order; junction bases with no gene match: 10.

The V call is TRBV7-8, the J call TRBJ2-1, with a weak D call TRBD1 (5 bases). The V and J ends lost 2 bases and 0 bases respectively, with 8 bases between them. Germline CDR1 reads SGHVS; CDR2 reads FQNEAQ. The CDR3 sequence is 15 residues long. CDR3: CASSLSRGSYNEQFF. The DNA for the CDR3 is TGTGCCAGCAGCTTAAGTAGGGGCTCCTACAATGAGCAGTTCTTC.

The V gene is TRBV30, the J gene TRBJ1-1; D is undetermined. Germline CDR1 is GTSNPN and CDR2 is SVGIG (reference sequence). CDR3 length: 11 amino acids. V was cut by 0 bases and J by 4 bases, with 3 bases left in between. The CDR3 DNA reads as TGTGCCTGGAGTGTCATCACTGAAGCTTTCTTT. As protein: CAWSVITEAFF.

The gene calls are TRBV28 and TRBJ2-7; maybe TRBD1 (6 bases). CDR3 length: 15 amino acids. Trimming cost V 2 bases and J 2 bases, with 13 bases left between them. CDR1 and CDR2 (germline): MDHEN, SYDVKM. This CDR3 is CASSLKQGWAYEQYF. CDR3 in DNA: TGTGCCAGCAGTTTAAAACAGGGTTGGGCCTACGAGCAGTACTTC.

The chain uses TRBV10-3 and TRBJ1-2; perhaps TRBD1 as D (5 bases). This CDR3 region has 14 residues. Trimming left V 6 bases short and J 4 bases short, with 15 bases between. Germline assignment: CDR1 ENHRY and CDR2 SYGVKD. The CDR3 DNA reads as TGTGCCATCAGGGAAGGGGAGGGAATCTATGGCTACACCTTC. This translates into CAIREGEGIYGYTF.

This chain connects TRBV20-1 to TRBJ1-4, with D hard to call. V dropped 5 bases and J dropped 7 bases, with 5 bases sitting between them. This CDR3 spans 10 amino acids. Per germline, CDR1 DFQATT and CDR2 SNEGSKA (reference sequence). DNA for the CDR3: TGCAGTGCTGAGGGTGAAAAACTGTTTTTT. The encoded protein is CSAEGEKLFF.

V usage is TRBV11-3 and J usage is TRBJ1-5; a weak D match, TRBD1 (5 bases). V lost 2 bases and J lost 4, with 12 bases in between. The V gene's germline CDR1 is SGHNT and CDR2 YENEEA. CDR3 length: 15 amino acids. Here the CDR3 reads CASSLPRQYNQPQHF. Written as DNA, the CDR3 is TGTGCCAGCAGCTTACCCAGACAGTATAATCAGCCCCAGCATTTT.

V is TRBV18 and J is TRBJ1-6, with D hard to call. This CDR3 has 13 residues. Germline V gene sequence: CDR1 KGHSH, CDR2 LQKENI. V was clipped by 3 bases and J by 3 bases, with 3 bases between them. CDR3 nucleotide sequence: TGTGCCAGCTCACCCCACTATAATTCACCCCTCCACTTT. Protein product: CASSPHYNSPLHF.

The gene calls are TRBV11-2 and TRBJ2-3; TRBD2 aligns across 9 bases. The V and J ends lost 4 bases and 2 bases, in that order; junction bases with no gene match: 7. The CDR3 has 16 residues. Germline lookup yields CDR1 SGHAT and CDR2 FQNNGV. CDR3 in DNA: TGTGCCAGCAGCTGGTTCGCGGGGGGGCACACAGATACGCAGTATTTT. It yields the protein CASSWFAGGHTDTQYF.

The genes are TRBV28 and TRBJ2-5; tentative D call: TRBD1 (5 bases). Germline loops: CDR1 MDHEN, CDR2 SYDVKM. The V and J ends lost 6 bases and 5 bases respectively, with 13 bases between them. The CDR3 extends over 13 amino acids. The CDR3 coding sequence is TGTGCCAGCAGACCGACAGTAATGGAGACCCAGTACTTC. It is translated as CASRPTVMETQYF.

This chain joins TRBV9 and TRBJ2-3; D is perhaps TRBD2 (6 bases). The CDR3 extends over 14 amino acids. With 4 bases removed from V and 2 bases from J, the gap between germline ends came to 11 bases. CDR1 is SGDLS, CDR2 YYNGEE, per germline. CDR3 loop: CASSKGLPTDTQYF. DNA for the CDR3: TGTGCCAGCAGCAAGGGACTCCCCACAGATACGCAGTATTTT.

V gene TRBV4-1 combines with J gene TRBJ1-3; D may be TRBD1 (5 bases). The CDR3 length is 15 residues. Trimming removed 0 bases from V and 4 bases from J, with 10 bases in between. Germline CDR1 and CDR2: MGHRA and YSYEKL. The CDR3 DNA follows: TGCGCCAGCAGCCAAGATTGGGGGGGAGGAAACACCATATATTTT. It specifies CASSQDWGGGNTIYF.

This clone has only one observation. The chain uses TRBV28 and TRBJ2-7, with 8 bases lining up with TRBD2. Germline CDR1 is MDHEN and CDR2 is SYDVKM. V gave up 6 bases and J gave up 10 bases; unmatched junction bases: 11. The CDR3 is 13 amino acids. CDR3 sequence reads: CASSILTSASQYF. The CDR3 DNA reads as TGTGCCAGCAGCATCCTGACTAGCGCTTCCCAGTACTTC. Complete variable domain (other parts from reference TRBV28 and TRBJ2-7): DVKVTQSSRYLVKRTGEKVFLECVQDMDHENMFWYRQDPGLGLRLIYFSYDVKMKEKGDIPEGYSVSREKKERFSLILESASTNQTSMYLCASSILTSASQYFGPGTRLTVT.

This clone was seen a single time. V and J are TRBV4-1 and TRBJ2-7, with D maybe TRBD2 (6 bases). Trimming removed 2 bases at V and 1 base at J, with 12 bases between. This CDR3 has 15 residues. Germline CDR1 is MGHRA and CDR2 is YSYEKL. In DNA, the CDR3 is TGCGCCAGCAGCCAATCGGTCGGGGGATCCTACGAGCAGTACTTC. This translates into CASSQSVGGSYEQYF.

The rearrangement joins TRBV12-3 or TRBV12-4 to TRBJ1-1; D is undetermined. The CDR3 spans 13 residues. V lost 4 bases and J lost 1, with 7 bases in between. Written as DNA, the CDR3 is TGTGCCAGCAGTTACAGTGAGAACACTGAAGCTTTCTTT. Its translation is CASSYSENTEAFF.

The CDR3 reads CASSFGGESSYEQYF. CDR3 DNA: TGTGCCAGCAGCTTCGGGGGGGAAAGCTCCTACGAGCAGTACTTC. This chain uses TRBV13 with TRBJ2-7, with 8 bases aligning to TRBD2. V was pared by 3 bases and J by 0 bases, with 4 bases of the junction left unmatched. The CDR3 has 15 amino acids. Germline loops: CDR1 PRHDT, CDR2 FYEKMQ (reference sequence).

The chain employs TRBV27 and TRBJ2-7; D is unresolved. CDR3 length: 13 amino acids. Germline values: CDR1 MNHEY, CDR2 SMNVEV (reference sequence). V was clipped by 4 bases and J by 3 bases, with 10 bases between them. CDR3 nucleotide sequence: TGTGCCAGCAGTTCGACGACTCACTACGAGCAGTACTTC. It is translated as CASSSTTHYEQYF.

The rearrangement uses TRBV25-1 and TRBJ1-1, with D tentatively TRBD1 (5 bases). CDR3 length: 16 amino acids. V was trimmed by 4 bases and J by 1 base, leaving 16 bases between them. CDR1 is MGHDK and CDR2 is SYGVNS in the germline V gene. The CDR3 DNA follows: TGTGCCAGCAGTGGAAACAAACCCGGACAGAACACTGAAGCTTTCTTT. This gives the protein CASSGNKPGQNTEAFF. The full variable domain, in which reference TRBV25-1 and TRBJ1-1 provide the parts outside the CDR3, is EADIYQTPRYLVIGTGKKITLECSQTMGHDKMYWYQQDPGMELHLIHYSYGVNSTEKGDLSSESTVSRIRTEHFPLTLESARPSHTSQYLCASSGNKPGQNTEAFFGQGTRLTVV.

The chain combines TRBV29-1 with TRBJ2-1; 8 bases align to TRBD2. After removal of 1 base from V and 6 bases from J, the junction contained 2 bases not matched to a gene. The CDR3 is made up of 13 amino acids. Germline V lookup: CDR1 SQVTM, CDR2 ANQGSEA. The CDR3 sequence: CSVEGGRFNEQFF. The CDR3 DNA reads TGCAGCGTTGAAGGCGGGAGGTTCAATGAGCAGTTCTTC.